This T cell receptor (beta chain) was found in a study of blood T cell repertoires in COVID-19. Study in general: The United States, Italy and Spain were the sources of the acute and convalescent COVID-19 samples.

This CDR3 contains 12 residues. V was pared by 8 bases and J by 6 bases, with 5 bases of the junction left unmatched. Germline V lookup: CDR1 SNHLY, CDR2 FYNNEI. Assignment of participants to cohorts was predicated upon participant-reported clinical history. Exposed study participants had met a COVID-19 case within 2 weeks before entry. Here immunoSEQ multiplex PCR was the method, and the copy in TCRdb shows in-frame clones only, minus some. The data contain about 240,000 clones, roughly 85% of them singletons. The origin of this receptor is a woman in her thirties or forties who had been exposed to COVID-19. This chain uses TRBV2 with TRBJ2-3, with 7 bases matching TRBD2. The sequencing input was PBMCs or T cells enriched from blood (not recorded which). The CDR3: CASRASGDTQYF. DNA of the CDR3: TGTGCCAGCCGGGCTAGCGGTGATACGCAGTATTTT.